The 4 T cell receptor beta chains below were found in one sample sequenced in a study of cytomegalovirus exposure and HLA in healthy donors. The study ran its PCR with 60 Vbeta and 13 Jbeta primers. Sequencing was performed with immunoSEQ multiplex PCR; in TCRdb, only in-frame clones are kept and a portion is missing. The sample carries 110,000 or so clones, over 70% recorded once. The sequencing input was PBMCs. These receptors were taken from a woman in her thirties or forties in good health and CMV-seropositive.

The chain carries TRBV29-1 and TRBJ1-3, with D possibly TRBD1 on 6 matching bases. Germline assignment: CDR1 SQVTM and CDR2 ANQGSEA. The CDR3 sequence is 13 residues long. The germline V and J ends were trimmed by 4 bases and 4 bases, with 11 bases remaining between them. The CDR3 coding sequence is TGCAGCGTTGGACAGGCGGAAGGAAACACCATATATTTT. Residues: CSVGQAEGNTIYF.

The chain employs TRBV5-1 and TRBJ1-3; D gene ambiguous. In germline, CDR1 is SGHRS, CDR2 YFSETQ. Deletions cut 3 bases from V and 2 bases from J, with 12 bases between. This CDR3 has 15 residues. Here the CDR3 reads CASSSMPRTGNTIYF. CDR3 nucleotides: TGCGCCAGCAGCTCTATGCCTCGTACTGGAAACACCATATATTTT.

The chain links TRBV6-1 to TRBJ2-3, with 7 bases matching TRBD2. V dropped 2 bases and J dropped 7; count of bases not matched to a gene: 15. The CDR3 loop spans 17 amino acids. Per germline, CDR1 MNHNS and CDR2 SASEGT. The CDR3 sequence: CASSETSGSGWGNTQYF. As DNA, the CDR3 is TGTGCCAGCAGTGAAACGTCGGGTAGCGGGTGGGGAAATACGCAGTATTTT.

A few counts support this clone. V is TRBV5-6 and J is TRBJ1-5, with D unresolved. Trimming left V 0 bases short and J 3 bases short, with 10 bases between. The CDR3 has 15 residues. Germline V gene data show CDR1 as SGHDT and CDR2 as YYEEEE. The CDR3 loop reads CASSLGRAPNQPQHF. CDR3 coding DNA: TGTGCCAGCAGCTTGGGGCGGGCTCCCAATCAGCCCCAGCATTTT.